Sequencing of this T cell receptor (beta chain) was carried out in a study of vaccination and CD4 T cells after COVID-19. The Oncomine TCR Beta short-read assay generated sequence data from the DNA of cultured CD4+ T cells. MiXCR, applied by TCRdb to the PCR reads, yields one record per CDR3 protein. The sample has 20,000 to 25,000 distinct CDR3 sequences; roughly 39% are singletons. Treatment described: roughly 11-day PBMC culture with coronavirus spike peptide pools or control peptides (ViraFEST assay). This clonotype was seen more than once but under ten times. Its specificity is not known. Trimming left V 2 bases short and J 4 bases short, with 11 bases between. Per germline, CDR1 SEHNR and CDR2 FQNEAQ (reference sequence). The CDR3 runs to 14 residues.

The material sequenced was CD4+ T cells from blood, cultured in vitro. This chain connects TRBV7-9 to TRBJ1-1; TRBD1 is a possible D gene (5 bases). The sequence was obtained from a human donor who had recovered from COVID-19. CDR3 region: CASSLSGVVTEAFF. The CDR3 DNA follows: TGTGCCAGCAGCTTATCGGGGGTTGTCACTGAAGCTTTCTTT.